The 14 T cell receptor beta chains below all came from one sample that was sequenced in a study of sequential checkpoint blockade in melanoma. Some clones are missing from TCRdb's copy, which holds only in-frame ones; the method was immunoSEQ multiplex PCR. This table has around 19,000 clones, 65% to 85% appearing once. Specified treatment: randomized to nivolumab then ipilimumab (arm A) or the reverse (arm B). Source: tumor tissue (inferred from file names), taken from a patient given nivolumab and ipilimumab in sequence. These receptors all stem from a human donor with melanoma.

The CDR3 region is CASSIFGGNDYGYTF. Written as DNA, the CDR3 is TGTGCCAGTAGTATTTTCGGGGGGAATGACTATGGCTACACCTTC. V usage is TRBV19 and J usage is TRBJ1-2; D is possibly TRBD1 (5 bases). Germline CDR1 is LNHDA and CDR2 is SQIVND (reference sequence). Deletions cut 3 bases from V and 3 bases from J, with 14 bases between. This CDR3 has 15 residues.

The chain is built from TRBV2 and TRBJ1-4; TRBD1 matches at 7 bases. Germline V gives CDR1 SNHLY, CDR2 FYNNEI. This CDR3 has 13 amino acids. J gave up 5 bases and V 11 bases, and 8 bases lay outside the gene matches. CDR3 DNA sequence: TGTGCCGGCGGGACAGAAATAAATGAAAAACTGTTTTTT. Protein: CAGGTEINEKLFF.

In this sample, this clone turned up a few times. The rearrangement links TRBV6-7 to TRBJ2-7; possibly TRBD2 for D (6 bases). TRBV6-7 is reported as an ORF; its role is uncertain. The CDR3 length is 14 residues. V was shortened by 7 bases and J by 4 bases, with 17 bases between the two germline ends. CDR3 coding DNA: TGTGCCAGCAAAGGGGACGGGAGTGGTTACGAGCAGTACTTC. As protein: CASKGDGSGYEQYF.

This clone was recorded a few times. The rearrangement uses TRBV6-8 and TRBJ1-1; TRBD1 is a possible D gene (5 bases). V lost 2 bases, J lost 0 bases, and 13 bases lay in between. The CDR3 extends over 16 amino acids. CDR1 MNHGY and CDR2 SAAAGT come from the germline V gene. CDR3 sequence (DNA): TGTGCCAGCAGTTACAGGGCAGGGCGGATGAACACTGAAGCTTTCTTT. This codes for CASSYRAGRMNTEAFF.

The chain employs TRBV29-1 and TRBJ2-6, with unresolved D. Trimming left V 5 bases short and J 9 bases short, with 17 bases between. Germline assignment: CDR1 SQVTM and CDR2 ANQGSEA. The CDR3 covers 14 residues. The CDR3 loop reads CSVYGFDGLNVLTF. CDR3 nucleotide sequence: TGCAGCGTTTATGGGTTTGATGGCCTCAACGTCCTGACTTTC.

Only one count was recorded for this clone. The V and J genes are TRBV9 and TRBJ1-2, with D perhaps matching TRBD1 (6 bases). The germline V and J ends were trimmed by 4 bases and 4 bases, with 26 bases remaining between them. Germline CDR1 SGDLS, CDR2 YYNGEE. The CDR3 runs to 18 residues. In DNA form, the CDR3 reads TGTGCCAGCAGCTTAGCAGTGACAGGATATCGATACACCTATGGCTACACCTTC. Translation: CASSLAVTGYRYTYGYTF.

The chain recombines TRBV19 with TRBJ2-1; a weak D match, TRBD1 (6 bases). CDR3 length equals 14 residues. V lost 8 bases, J lost 2 bases, and 13 bases lay in between. From germline, CDR1 is LNHDA and CDR2 SQIVND (reference sequence). The CDR3 coding sequence is TGTGCCAGTTTGCGAGGGGGACCCTACAATGAGCAGTTCTTC. Amino acids: CASLRGGPYNEQFF.

The sample holds one count of this clone. The chain combines TRBV18 with TRBJ2-1; 7 bases fit TRBD2. CDR3 length: 15 amino acids. Per germline, CDR1 KGHSH and CDR2 LQKENI. V shed 6 bases and J 5 bases; nucleotides not matched to a gene: 10. The CDR3 protein is CASSPWEGSHNEQFF. The CDR3 DNA follows: TGTGCCAGCTCCCCCTGGGAGGGGTCCCACAATGAGCAGTTCTTC.

The chain links TRBV9 to TRBJ2-5; 8 positions match TRBD2. This CDR3 spans 16 amino acids. V dropped 0 bases and J dropped 1; count of bases not matched to a gene: 5. Looked up from germline, CDR1 is SGDLS and CDR2 is YYNGEE. In DNA, the CDR3 is TGTGCCAGCAGCGTAGGGCTAGCGGGCCTCCAAGAGACCCAGTACTTC. It encodes CASSVGLAGLQETQYF.

The gene calls are TRBV10-1 and TRBJ2-1; D is perhaps TRBD2 (6 bases). Germline values: CDR1 WNHNN, CDR2 SYGVQD (reference sequence). V was trimmed by 4 bases and J by 3 bases, leaving 10 bases between them. This CDR3 spans 14 amino acids. In nucleotides, the CDR3 is TGCGCCAGCAGTGGCGCCGGGAGCTACAATGAGCAGTTCTTC. Protein: CASSGAGSYNEQFF.

V usage is TRBV11-3 and J usage is TRBJ2-7; TRBD1 agrees at 9 bases. CDR1 SGHNT and CDR2 YENEEA come from the germline V gene. V was pared by 5 bases and J by 7 bases, with 9 bases of the junction left unmatched. The CDR3 has 14 amino acids. The CDR3 is CASSLNRGQGEQYF. The CDR3 DNA reads as TGTGCCAGCAGCCTTAACAGGGGGCAGGGGGAGCAGTACTTC.

In the case of this clone: Other nucleotide sequences in the sample specify the same CDR3. The chain has TRBV5-1 and TRBJ1-2; 7 bases map to TRBD1. The J segment lost 5 bases and the V segment lost 0 bases, leaving 4 bases of the junction unmatched. This CDR3 region has 14 residues. From germline, CDR1 is SGHRS and CDR2 YFSETQ. The CDR3 sequence: CASSLGQGDYGYTF. In DNA form, the CDR3 reads TGCGCCAGCAGCTTGGGACAGGGAGATTATGGCTACACCTTC. The full variable domain, completed using reference TRBV5-1 and TRBJ1-2, is KAGVTQTPRYLIKTRGQQVTLSCSPISGHRSVSWYQQTPGQGLQFLFEYFSETQRNKGNFPGRFSGRQFSNSRSEMNVSTLELGDSALYLCASSLGQGDYGYTFGSGTRLTVV.

The chain links TRBV6-7 to TRBJ1-2; D ambiguous. TRBV6-7 is labeled an ORF, and its function is uncertain. V dropped 6 bases and J dropped 8 bases, with 13 bases sitting between them. The CDR3 has 12 amino acids. CDR3 in DNA: TGTGCCAGCAGCGACCGCGGGAGGGGCTACACCTTC. Encoded protein: CASSDRGRGYTF.

The gene calls are TRBV11-3 and TRBJ2-3; D not certain. CDR3 length: 15 amino acids. V lost 2 bases, J lost 0 bases, and 9 bases lay in between. Germline V gene data show CDR1 as SGHNT and CDR2 as YENEEA. The CDR3 DNA is TGTGCCAGCAGCTTAACCCAGGTCAGCACAGATACGCAGTATTTT. Amino acid sequence: CASSLTQVSTDTQYF.